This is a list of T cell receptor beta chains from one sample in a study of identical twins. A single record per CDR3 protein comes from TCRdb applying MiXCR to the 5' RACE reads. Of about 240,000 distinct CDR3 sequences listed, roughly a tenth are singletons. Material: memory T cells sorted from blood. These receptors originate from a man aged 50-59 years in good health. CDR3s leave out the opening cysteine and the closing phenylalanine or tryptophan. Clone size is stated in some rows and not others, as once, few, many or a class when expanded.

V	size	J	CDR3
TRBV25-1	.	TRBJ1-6	ASSEYRVYNSPLH
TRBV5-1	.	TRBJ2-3	ASSKETPDTQY
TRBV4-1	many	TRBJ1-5	ASSLRQGQAPQH
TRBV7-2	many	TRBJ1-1	ASSLGPHLGAEAF
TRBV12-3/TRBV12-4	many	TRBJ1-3	ASSLINGNTIY
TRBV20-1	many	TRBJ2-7	SARISELGEQY
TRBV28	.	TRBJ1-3	ASRALPGTGNTIY
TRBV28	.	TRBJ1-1	ASSPRDSYTEAF
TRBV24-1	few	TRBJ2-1	ATSDEGLAGYNEQF
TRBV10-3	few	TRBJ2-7	AISESGTGHYEQY
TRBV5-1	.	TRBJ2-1	ASSLQPARSYNEQF
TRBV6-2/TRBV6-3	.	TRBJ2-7	ASRSIDRLTPYEQY
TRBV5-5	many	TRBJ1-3	ASSIDRQAGNTIY
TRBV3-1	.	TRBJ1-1	ASTPGGNSEAF
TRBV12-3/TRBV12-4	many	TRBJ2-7	ASSRVHEQY
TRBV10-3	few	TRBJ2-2	ATSLGQLTTGELF
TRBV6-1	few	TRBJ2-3	ASSLGVLSTDTQY
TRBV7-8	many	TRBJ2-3	ASSLVNGYYTDTQY
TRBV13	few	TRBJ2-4	ASSFFQQDHHNIQY
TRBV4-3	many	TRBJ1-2	ASSQDRDLPGYT
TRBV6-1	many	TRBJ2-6	ASSKLSGANVLT
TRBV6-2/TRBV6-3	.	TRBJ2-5	ASSYNGLAQY
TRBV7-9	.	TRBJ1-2	ASSRTVDGYT
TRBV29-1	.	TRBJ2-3	SAGTGPTDTQY
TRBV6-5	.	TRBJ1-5	ASSYRGGPQH
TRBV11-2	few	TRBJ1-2	ASSSGGVYGYT
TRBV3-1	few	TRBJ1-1	ASSQDLGAWDTEAF
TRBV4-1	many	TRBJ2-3	ASSQGAGSDTQY
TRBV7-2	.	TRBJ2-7	ASSLVQGAHEQY
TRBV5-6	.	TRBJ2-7	ASKTGVSYEQY
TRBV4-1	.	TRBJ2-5	ASSRQLAAQQETQY
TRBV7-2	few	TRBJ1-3	ASSSQRRGNTIY
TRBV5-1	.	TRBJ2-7	ASSLTPETGYEQY
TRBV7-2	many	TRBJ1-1	ASSSSLNTEAF
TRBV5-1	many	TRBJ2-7	ASSTWTGAGGEQY
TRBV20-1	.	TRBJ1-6	SARKERNNSPLH
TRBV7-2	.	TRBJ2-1	ASSFGFSAGPNEQF
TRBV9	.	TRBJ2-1	ASSLNYNEQF
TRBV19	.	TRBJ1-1	ASSISAATSEAF
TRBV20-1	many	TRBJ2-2	SVKRNTGELF
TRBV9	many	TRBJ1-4	ASSVGGDPREKLF
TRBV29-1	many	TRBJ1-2	SAPTGTDGYT
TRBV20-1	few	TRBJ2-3	SAGTSGRSTDTQY
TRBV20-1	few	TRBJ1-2	SAREGNRDYGYT
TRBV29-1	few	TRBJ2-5	SVESPGLKTQY